These 32 T cell receptor beta chains originate from one sample sequenced in a study of patients and donors after allogeneic stem cell transplantation. MiXCR, applied by TCRdb to the RT-PCR reads, yields one record per CDR3 protein. The data contain about 160,000 distinct CDR3 sequences, approximately 24% of them singletons. Sequencing input: blood, either unsorted or a sorted T cell fraction (not recorded which). Every receptor here comes from a human donor who was either an allogeneic HSCT recipient or a stem cell or donor lymphocyte infusion donor (not recorded which). It is not recorded whose cells these are; they may come from a transplant donor.

This clonotype was recorded at least ten times. The chain combines TRBV6-6 with TRBJ1-3, with D perhaps TRBD1 (5 bases). The CDR3 runs 15 residues. V was pared by 5 bases and J by 7 bases, with 18 bases between. Germline V gives CDR1 MNHNY, CDR2 SVGAGI (reference sequence). The DNA for the CDR3 is TGTGCCAGCAGTGCCCTTTTGGGGCTGGTTAACACCATATATTTT. Translated, it gives CASSALLGLVNTIYF.

This clonotype was counted only a few times. V gene TRBV29-1 combines with J gene TRBJ2-5; D not certain. Germline loops: CDR1 SQVTM, CDR2 ANQGSEA. Trimming shortened V by 6 bases and J by 4 bases, and 12 bases separated the two germline ends. The CDR3 spans 12 residues. This CDR3 is CSVRLLGETQYF. CDR3 nucleotides: TGCAGCGTGAGGTTGCTCGGAGAGACCCAGTACTTC.

This clonotype has a handful of counts. This chain uses TRBV29-1 with TRBJ2-5; D gene unclear. Trimming removed 1 base from V and 7 bases from J, with 4 bases in between. The CDR3 sequence is 10 residues long. In germline, CDR1 is SQVTM, CDR2 ANQGSEA. For the CDR3, the DNA is TGCAGCGTTGAAGTCGGGACCCAGTACTTC. This codes for CSVEVGTQYF.

In its sample, this clonotype was seen a few times. The rearrangement links TRBV12-3 or TRBV12-4 to TRBJ1-5; no clear D. The CDR3 has 14 amino acids. V dropped 6 bases and J dropped 4 bases, with 13 bases sitting between them. CDR3 DNA sequence: TGTGCCAGCAGCCCCGACACTCCAAATCAGCCCCAGCATTTT. Amino acids: CASSPDTPNQPQHF.

The chain uses TRBV4-1 and TRBJ2-7; TRBD1 matches 9 bases. This CDR3 has 15 amino acids. J was trimmed by 6 bases and V by 4 bases; bases with no gene match: 10. The germline V gene encodes CDR1 MGHRA and CDR2 YSYEKL. CDR3 DNA: TGCGCCAGCAGCCTTTTGACAGGGGGGCAGTCCGAGCAGTACTTC. Translation gives CASSLLTGGQSEQYF.

This CDR3 is CASSLAESSYEQYF. The CDR3, as DNA: TGTGCCAGCAGCTTGGCGGAGAGCTCCTACGAGCAGTACTTC. The chain carries TRBV5-5 and TRBJ2-7; D ambiguous. The CDR3 consists of 14 residues. In germline, CDR1 is SGHKS, CDR2 YYEKEE (reference sequence). The V and J ends lost 0 bases and 0 bases respectively, with 7 bases between them.

The chain is built from TRBV12-3 or TRBV12-4 and TRBJ1-1; no reliable D call. Trimming left V 2 bases short and J 5 bases short, with 12 bases between. This CDR3 is 14 amino acids long. In DNA, the CDR3 is TGTGCCAGCAGTTTAAATGGAGGGCGGACTGAAGCTTTCTTT. The encoded protein is CASSLNGGRTEAFF.

A few counts support this clonotype. V and J are TRBV5-1 and TRBJ2-1, with 15 bases matching TRBD2. The CDR3 has 18 amino acids. V shed 6 bases, J shed 1 base, and the junction held 8 bases outside the gene matches. Germline assignment: CDR1 SGHRS and CDR2 YFSETQ. CDR3 DNA sequence: TGCGCCAGCACTCCCGGACTAGCGGGAGGGCCGTCCTACAATGAGCAGTTCTTC. It translates to CASTPGLAGGPSYNEQFF.

The chain links TRBV5-1 to TRBJ1-2; D unresolved. Germline CDR1 and CDR2: SGHRS and YFSETQ. CDR3 size: 16 residues. Trimming left V 0 bases short and J 4 bases short, with 16 bases between. The CDR3 DNA follows: TGCGCCAGCAGCTTGGCCGGTTTTCCAGAGGGCTATGGCTACACCTTC. Translated, it gives CASSLAGFPEGYGYTF.

This chain uses TRBV29-1 with TRBJ2-7; D perhaps matches TRBD1 (6 bases). Germline CDR1 and CDR2: SQVTM and ANQGSEA. V shed 5 bases and J shed 4 bases, with 15 bases lying between them. There are 13 residues in the CDR3. The CDR3 protein is CSVRAGVIYEQYF. Here the CDR3 DNA reads TGCAGCGTTCGGGCAGGGGTAATTTACGAGCAGTACTTC.

The chain links TRBV2 to TRBJ1-5; 10 bases are a match to TRBD1. The ends lost 7 bases at V and 0 bases at J; junction bases unmatched: 6. The V gene's germline CDR1 is SNHLY and CDR2 FYNNEI. CDR3 size: 16 residues. The CDR3 here is CASNRDRGNSNQPQHF. The DNA for the CDR3 is TGTGCCAGCAACCGGGACAGGGGAAATAGCAATCAGCCCCAGCATTTT.

This clonotype was seen more than once but under ten times. The gene calls are TRBV4-2 and TRBJ1-5; TRBD1 might be the D (6 bases). The germline V gene has CDR1 LGHNA and CDR2 YNFKEQ. CDR3 length: 17 residues. V was cut by 0 bases and J by 3 bases, with 15 bases left in between. In DNA form, the CDR3 reads TGTGCCAGCAGCCAAGAAATAGGACAGACTTTCAATCAGCCCCAGCATTTT. Its protein is CASSQEIGQTFNQPQHF.

For this clonotype: A read error may explain this, as a much larger clone is one base away. The J gene is TRBJ1-4, the V gene TRBV10-3, with D uncertain. Looked up from germline, CDR1 is ENHRY and CDR2 is SYGVKD. This CDR3 spans 13 amino acids. The CDR3 nucleotides are TGTGCGGCCGGGGAGGACGGAGGTGAAAAACTGTTGTTT. Its translation: CAAGEDGGEKLLF.

Here the CDR3 reads CASSRVGNTEAFF. CDR3 coding DNA: TGTGCCAGCAGTAGAGTAGGGAACACTGAAGCTTTCTTT. This sequence joins TRBV27 and TRBJ1-1, with D hard to call. The V gene's germline CDR1 is MNHEY and CDR2 SMNVEV (reference sequence). The CDR3 length is 13 residues. V was shortened by 5 bases and J by 1 base, with 8 bases between the two germline ends.

This clonotype was recorded at least ten times. Germline and junction disagree at one end, which may indicate a read error. The rearrangement uses TRBV20-1 and TRBJ1-5; D gene ambiguous. Germline V gene lookup returns CDR1 DFQATT and CDR2 SNEGSKA (reference sequence). The CDR3 totals 13 residues. CDR3 sequence: CSARDTVNQPQHF. As DNA, the CDR3 is TGCAGTGCCAGAGACACGGTAAATCAGCCCCAGCATTTT.

This clonotype was seen only a few times. The V call is TRBV5-1, the J call TRBJ1-2, with TRBD1 matching 7 bases. CDR1 and CDR2 from the germline V gene are SGHRS and YFSETQ. CDR3 length equals 14 residues. The V gene end was trimmed by 5 bases and the J gene end by 2 bases; junction bases not matched to a gene: 6. Here the CDR3 reads CASSQLQGNYGYTF. CDR3 coding DNA: TGCGCCAGCAGTCAACTACAGGGGAACTATGGCTACACCTTC.

The chain couples TRBV10-3 to TRBJ2-7; no clear D. V shed 5 bases and J shed 1 base, with 6 bases lying between them. From germline, CDR1 is ENHRY and CDR2 SYGVKD. The CDR3 has 12 amino acids. This CDR3 is CAISIDSYEQYF. Written as DNA, the CDR3 is TGTGCCATCAGTATAGATTCCTACGAGCAGTACTTC.

This clonotype was counted between two and nine times. This chain links TRBV5-1 with TRBJ1-4; D is uncertain. In germline, CDR1 is SGHRS, CDR2 YFSETQ. The CDR3 is 15 amino acids. The V gene lost 4 bases and the J gene lost 3 bases, with 13 bases spanning the gap. CDR3 sequence (DNA): TGCGCCAGCAGCCCCGGCCAAGATTCTAATGAAAAACTGTTTTTT. Amino acid sequence: CASSPGQDSNEKLFF.

The table lists this clonotype with a few counts. The chain has TRBV29-1 and TRBJ1-1; 7 bases match TRBD1. Trimming at V came to 6 bases and at J to 1 base, leaving 5 bases not matched to a gene. CDR1 is SQVTM, CDR2 ANQGSEA, per germline. The CDR3 contains 13 residues. The CDR3 loop reads CSVRGRGNTEAFF. CDR3 DNA: TGCAGCGTGAGGGGGCGCGGGAACACTGAAGCTTTCTTT.

V usage is TRBV6-5 and J usage is TRBJ2-7; 8 bases match TRBD1. The CDR3 is 16 amino acids. Germline CDR1 reads MNHEY; CDR2 reads SVGAGI. With V trimmed by 2 bases and J by 2 bases, 8 bases remained unmatched. CDR3 sequence (DNA): TGTGCCAGCAGTTACCAGACAGGGGAAGTTCCCTACGAGCAGTACTTC. Amino acid sequence: CASSYQTGEVPYEQYF.

The chain joins TRBV5-1 to TRBJ2-1, with TRBD1 identical over 8 bases. This CDR3 region has 15 residues. The trim removed 4 bases at V and 6 bases at J, leaving 9 bases unmatched. The V gene's germline CDR1 is SGHRS and CDR2 YFSETQ. The CDR3 sequence: CASSQDRVVSNEQFF. CDR3 nucleotide sequence: TGCGCCAGCAGCCAGGACAGGGTGGTCTCCAATGAGCAGTTCTTC.

This clonotype was detected ten times or more. Here the CDR3 reads CASRAGGSGNTIYF. The CDR3 region has the DNA TGTGCCAGCAGAGCAGGAGGCTCTGGAAACACCATATATTTT. The J gene is TRBJ1-3, the V gene TRBV2; unclear D gene. The V end lost 6 bases, the J end lost 0 bases, and 9 bases lay between the germline ends. This CDR3 comprises 14 residues. CDR1 SNHLY and CDR2 FYNNEI come from the germline V gene.

In its sample, this clonotype was seen a few times. V usage is TRBV20-1 and J usage is TRBJ2-2, with a possible D match to TRBD2 (5 bases). This CDR3 region has 15 residues. Germline V CDR1 and CDR2: DFQATT, SNEGSKA (reference sequence). Trimming stripped 5 bases from V and 2 bases from J, with 15 bases between. This CDR3 reads CSAAESGSNTGELFF. CDR3 nucleotide sequence: TGCAGTGCTGCAGAAAGCGGATCAAACACCGGGGAGCTGTTTTTT.

This CDR3 reads CASSLFGRGGTYTF. Written as DNA, the CDR3 is TGTGCCAGCAGTTTATTTGGTCGGGGTGGAACCTACACCTTC. The chain is built from TRBV12-3 or TRBV12-4 and TRBJ1-2, with unresolved D. Deletions cut 2 bases from V and 10 bases from J, with 17 bases between. This CDR3 has 14 residues.

This clonotype was seen only once. The gene calls are TRBV3-1 and TRBJ2-3, with D perhaps TRBD1 or TRBD2 (5 bases each). The CDR3 is 13 residues long. Germline CDR1 and CDR2: LGHDT and YNNKEL (reference sequence). Trimming left V 5 bases short and J 6 bases short, with 12 bases between. The CDR3 loop reads CASSSHGADTQYF. The DNA of the CDR3 is TGTGCCAGCAGCTCCCACGGGGCGGATACGCAGTATTTT.

This clonotype was found a few times. This chain links TRBV3-1 with TRBJ1-1, with 8 bases aligning to TRBD1. The CDR3 totals 15 residues. CDR1 and CDR2 from the germline V gene are LGHDT and YNNKEL (reference sequence). V dropped 0 bases and J dropped 4; count of bases not matched to a gene: 4. The CDR3 loop reads CASSQDQTGGTEAFF. CDR3 nucleotides: TGTGCCAGCAGCCAAGATCAAACAGGGGGCACTGAAGCTTTCTTT. Drawing the rest from reference TRBV3-1 and TRBJ1-1, the complete variable domain is DTAVSQTPKYLVTQMGNDKSIKCEQNLGHDTMYWYKQDSKKFLKIMFSYNNKELIINETVPNRFSPKSPDKAHLNLHINSLELGDSAVYFCASSQDQTGGTEAFFGQGTRLTVV.

The gene calls are TRBV15 and TRBJ1-5; D is ambiguous. Germline V gives CDR1 LNHNV, CDR2 YYDKDF (reference sequence). V shed 3 bases and J shed 2 bases, with 17 bases lying between them. The CDR3 runs to 17 residues. The CDR3 here is CATSSSERTRGNQPQHF. CDR3 nucleotides: TGTGCCACCAGCAGCAGCGAGCGAACGCGTGGCAATCAGCCCCAGCATTTT.

V is TRBV12-3 or TRBV12-4 and J is TRBJ2-5, with D possibly matching TRBD2 (5 bases). Trimming pared 6 bases from V and 2 bases from J, leaving 10 bases between. This CDR3 is built from 13 residues. The CDR3 region has the DNA TGTGCCAGCAGCCCGGACTTGCAAGAGACCCAGTACTTC. Its translation is CASSPDLQETQYF.

Here the CDR3 reads CASTPGGTRGVNTQYF. In DNA form, the CDR3 reads TGTGCCAGCACCCCAGGGGGGACTAGAGGTGTTAATACGCAGTATTTT. The chain employs TRBV6-5 and TRBJ2-3, with D perhaps matching TRBD2 (8 bases). With 7 bases removed from V and 7 bases from J, the gap between germline ends came to 24 bases. CDR1 MNHEY and CDR2 SVGAGI come from the germline V gene. This CDR3 comprises 16 residues.

The table lists this clonotype with a few counts. The V call is TRBV19, the J call TRBJ1-1; D unclear. The CDR3 has 14 amino acids. Between the trimmed V and J ends, which lost 5 bases and 1 base, there was a span of 11 bases. CDR1 LNHDA and CDR2 SQIVND come from the germline V gene (reference sequence). In nucleotides, the CDR3 is TGTGCCAGTAGTTGGTCAAGGAAGAACACTGAAGCTTTCTTT. Translation: CASSWSRKNTEAFF.

A remark on this clonotype: A much larger clone sits a single nucleotide away, making a read error possible. This chain uses TRBV20-1 with TRBJ1-1; D gene ambiguous. V was shortened by 0 bases and J by 10 bases, with 18 bases between the two germline ends. This CDR3 comprises 14 residues. Looked up from germline, CDR1 is DFQATT and CDR2 is SNEGSKA (reference sequence). The CDR3 spells CSARDLGIGLGAFF. The CDR3 coding sequence is TGCAGTGCTAGAGATCTCGGAATCGGTTTGGGAGCTTTCTTT.

The table lists this clonotype with a few counts. The chain links TRBV6-6 to TRBJ1-1, with D possibly TRBD1 on 5 matching bases. The CDR3 sequence is 15 residues long. In germline, CDR1 is MNHNY, CDR2 SVGAGI (reference sequence). With 2 bases removed from V and 3 bases from J, the gap between germline ends came to 13 bases. Written as DNA, the CDR3 is TGTGCCAGCAGTTACGGGACCACCGGTCACACTGAAGCTTTCTTT. Encoded protein: CASSYGTTGHTEAFF.